In its sample, the clone carrying this T cell receptor beta chain was seen once. The antigen is undetermined. The source of the sample is a study of cytomegalovirus exposure and HLA in healthy donors. The PCR employed 60 Vbeta primers together with 13 Jbeta primers. Sequenced by immunoSEQ multiplex PCR; TCRdb stores in-frame clones only, minus some. The data hold 150,000 to 200,000 clones, with around 85% observed a single time. V was clipped by 2 bases and J by 3 bases, with 11 bases between them. The CDR3 length is 14 residues. Germline lookup yields CDR1 MGHRA and CDR2 YSYEKL. Broader study findings: Some highly shared sequence variants likely arose as a pipeline artifact. Both high specificity and high sensitivity reportedly marked the classifier's diagnosis of cytomegalovirus status. Most TCR sequences were rare, but some public TCRs occurred in many donors.

The source material was PBMCs. The receptor's source is a human donor in good health. V and J are TRBV4-1 and TRBJ2-7; no definite D call. The CDR3 here is CASSQFQRVYEQYF. DNA of the CDR3: TGCGCCAGCAGCCAATTCCAACGAGTCTACGAGCAGTACTTC.